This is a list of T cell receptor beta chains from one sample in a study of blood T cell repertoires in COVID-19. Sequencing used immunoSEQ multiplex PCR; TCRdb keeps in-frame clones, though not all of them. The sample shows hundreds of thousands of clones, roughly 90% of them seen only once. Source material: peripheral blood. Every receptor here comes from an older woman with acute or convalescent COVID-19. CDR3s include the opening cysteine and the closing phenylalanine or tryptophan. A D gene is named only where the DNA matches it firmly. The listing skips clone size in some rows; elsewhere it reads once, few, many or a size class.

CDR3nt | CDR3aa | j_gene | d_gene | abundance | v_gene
TGTGCCAGCACTCTATCAGCGGGGGGCAACACCGGGGAGCTGTTTTTT | CASTLSAGGNTGELFF | TRBJ2-2 | TRBD2 | . | TRBV2
TGTGCCAGCAGTAGAACAGGGCGTTCCACTGAAGCTTTCTTT | CASSRTGRSTEAFF | TRBJ1-1 | . | . | TRBV25-1
TGTGCCAGCACCCTTGGGGCGCAGGGGGAAGAGACCCAGTACTTC | CASTLGAQGEETQYF | TRBJ2-5 | TRBD1 | . | TRBV5-5
TGCAGCGTTGACCCTAGCGGGGTCTACAATGAGCAGTTCTTC | CSVDPSGVYNEQFF | TRBJ2-1 | TRBD2 | few | TRBV29-1
TGTGCCAGCAGCCTGGGGACTAGCGGGGGGTTGGAGACCCAGTACTTC | CASSLGTSGGLETQYF | TRBJ2-5 | TRBD2 | . | TRBV9
TGTGCCATCAGTGAGTCGGGAGTGAACCAAGAGACCCAGTACTTC | CAISESGVNQETQYF | TRBJ2-5 | . | . | TRBV10-3
TGCAGCGTTGAACCCGGGAGAGGAACCGGGGAGCTGTTTTTT | CSVEPGRGTGELFF | TRBJ2-2 | . | . | TRBV29-1
TGTGCCAGCAATCCCGCCCGGTTAGATACGCAGTATTTT | CASNPARLDTQYF | TRBJ2-3 | . | . | TRBV2
TGTGCCAGCAGCAAAAGAGGGTACAAATCTCCACAGCCCCAGCATTTT | CASSKRGYKSPQPQHF | TRBJ1-5 | . | . | TRBV21-1
TGCGCCAGCAGCCGCCTGGGGAGGGACACTGAAGCTTTCTTT | CASSRLGRDTEAFF | TRBJ1-1 | . | . | TRBV4-1
TGTGCCAGCAGCCTCTTGGTAACAGGAGACGTCTATGGCTACACCTTC | CASSLLVTGDVYGYTF | TRBJ1-2 | . | . | TRBV14
TGTGCCAGCCTACTAGCGGGAGTCTCACATACGCAGTATTTT | CASLLAGVSHTQYF | TRBJ2-3 | TRBD2 | . | TRBV28
TGTGCCATCACGAGGGAGGGATGGAATGAGCAGTTCTTC | CAITREGWNEQFF | TRBJ2-1 | TRBD2 | . | TRBV10-3
TGTGCCAGCAGCCGAAGGTTATCAGGGCCGAACACCGGGGAGCTGTTTTTT | CASSRRLSGPNTGELFF | TRBJ2-2 | . | . | TRBV14
TGCGCCAGCAGCGCAAGACAGGGTGCCAATGAGCAGTTCTTC | CASSARQGANEQFF | TRBJ2-1 | TRBD1 | . | TRBV5-1
TGTGCCAGCGGCTCCTTGACAGGGTACGAGCAGTACTTC | CASGSLTGYEQYF | TRBJ2-7 | TRBD1 | once | TRBV6-5
TGTGCCAGCAGCGGCGGAGCTGGGGCCAACGTCCTGACTTTC | CASSGGAGANVLTF | TRBJ2-6 | . | . | TRBV3-1/TRBV3-2
TGCGCCAGCAGCGTACTACAGGGGGCAGGCAATCAGCCCCAGCATTTT | CASSVLQGAGNQPQHF | TRBJ1-5 | TRBD1 | once | TRBV4-1
TGTGCCACCAGCACGGTTAGCGGGGCGAGCACAGATACGCAGTATTTT | CATSTVSGASTDTQYF | TRBJ2-3 | TRBD2 | . | TRBV15
TGTGCCAGCAGTTACTCGAGTGCTGGCTACACCTTC | CASSYSSAGYTF | TRBJ1-2 | . | . | TRBV6-6
TGTGCCACCAGGAAGACAGGGCTAGCTGGAAACACCATATATTTT | CATRKTGLAGNTIYF | TRBJ1-3 | TRBD1 | . | TRBV15
TGTGCCAGCAGTTCCGCGTACAATCAGCCCCAGCATTTT | CASSSAYNQPQHF | TRBJ1-5 | . | . | TRBV27
TGTGCCAGTAGTATGGAACAGACTAGCTTCTCCTACAATGAGCAGTTCTTC | CASSMEQTSFSYNEQFF | TRBJ2-1 | TRBD2 | . | TRBV19
TGCGCCAGCAGCCTTGATTCTAGCGCACAAGAGACCCAGTACTTC | CASSLDSSAQETQYF | TRBJ2-5 | . | . | TRBV5-1
TGTGCCAGCAGGGCGACTAGCGGGGGTCCGACTAGCACAGATACGCAGTATTTT | CASRATSGGPTSTDTQYF | TRBJ2-3 | TRBD2 | . | TRBV2
TGTGCCAGCAGCTTGGCCCGGTTTAACGAGCAGTACTTC | CASSLARFNEQYF | TRBJ2-7 | . | . | TRBV5-6
TGTGCCAGCAGTCCAGGGACAGGCTATGGCTACACCTTC | CASSPGTGYGYTF | TRBJ1-2 | TRBD1 | few | TRBV27
TGTGCCTGGAGTGTCAAGGGACAGGGAAGAAACACCATATATTTT | CAWSVKGQGRNTIYF | TRBJ1-3 | TRBD1 | . | TRBV30
TGTGCCAGCAGCCCAGGACAGGGCGGATCTGGCTACACCTTC | CASSPGQGGSGYTF | TRBJ1-2 | TRBD1 | . | TRBV11-2
TGTGCCAGCAGCCCCCAGGGGGCATTGGGCACTGAAGCTTTCTTT | CASSPQGALGTEAFF | TRBJ1-1 | TRBD1 | . | TRBV9
TGTGCCACCAGCAGCGCTAGAGGGCCAACCGGGGAGCTGTTTTTT | CATSSARGPTGELFF | TRBJ2-2 | . | once | TRBV15
TGTGCCAGTAGTATAGACCGGACTAGCGGGAGTTTCGGGAATGAGCAGTTCTTC | CASSIDRTSGSFGNEQFF | TRBJ2-1 | TRBD2 | . | TRBV19
TGTGCCAGCAGCTATGGGACAGCTCCTCTATTCTACGAGCAGTACTTC | CASSYGTAPLFYEQYF | TRBJ2-7 | TRBD1 | once | TRBV7-9
TGTGCCAGCTCACCCGCTTCCGGGATTCTCCCTTTCTTT | CASSPASGILPFF | TRBJ1-1 | . | . | TRBV18
TGTGCCAGCATGGACAGGACGAACACTGAAGCTTTCTTT | CASMDRTNTEAFF | TRBJ1-1 | TRBD1 | . | TRBV6-5
TGTGCCAGCTCAGCGTCGGGGGGCACCGGGGAGCTGTTTTTT | CASSASGGTGELFF | TRBJ2-2 | TRBD2 | . | TRBV18
TGTGCCAGCTCACCACGGTTAGGGGCAGGGGCCTACAATGAGCAGTTCTTC | CASSPRLGAGAYNEQFF | TRBJ2-1 | . | . | TRBV18
TGTGCCAGCAGCCAAGGAGGGGGCCCAGGCTACGAGCAGTACTTC | CASSQGGGPGYEQYF | TRBJ2-7 | TRBD1 | . | TRBV3-1/TRBV3-2
TGTGCCAGCATTCCCCGACAGGGGGCGCGAACTGAAGCTTTCTTT | CASIPRQGARTEAFF | TRBJ1-1 | TRBD1 | . | TRBV28
TGTGCCAGCAGTTTGACAGGGACAAATGGCTACACCTTC | CASSLTGTNGYTF | TRBJ1-2 | TRBD1 | . | TRBV6-6
TGCAGCGTTGAAGGGGAGATAACCTATGGCTACACCTTC | CSVEGEITYGYTF | TRBJ1-2 | . | . | TRBV29-1
TGTGCCAGCAGCCGGGGGTTAAACTACGAGCAGTACTTC | CASSRGLNYEQYF | TRBJ2-7 | . | . | TRBV6-5
TGTGCCACTGCGACAGATTCGAACACCGGGGAGCTGTTTTTT | CATATDSNTGELFF | TRBJ2-2 | . | . | TRBV24-1
TGTGCCAGCAGCTCCCGACTAGCGGGGGGGCCCGAGTTCTTC | CASSSRLAGGPEFF | TRBJ2-1 | TRBD2 | . | TRBV7-6
TGTGCCACCAGCCGAACCTCGACAGGGCTGGAGGCTTTCTTT | CATSRTSTGLEAFF | TRBJ1-1 | TRBD1 | . | TRBV15
TGTGCCAGCAGGTTAAGACTAGGGGGCCAAAATGAAAAACTGTTTTTT | CASRLRLGGQNEKLFF | TRBJ1-4 | TRBD1 | once | TRBV2
TGTGCCAGTAGTACCTTGAGGGGGTACCAGCCCCAGCATTTT | CASSTLRGYQPQHF | TRBJ1-5 | . | . | TRBV19
TGTGCCAGCAGCTCCCACGGGGGAGGGCTGGACTATGAGCAGTTCTTC | CASSSHGGGLDYEQFF | TRBJ2-1 | TRBD2 | . | TRBV7-3
TGTGCCAGCAGCTTACAAGCGGGAGGGAAAGATGAGCAGTTCTTC | CASSLQAGGKDEQFF | TRBJ2-1 | TRBD2 | . | TRBV7-3